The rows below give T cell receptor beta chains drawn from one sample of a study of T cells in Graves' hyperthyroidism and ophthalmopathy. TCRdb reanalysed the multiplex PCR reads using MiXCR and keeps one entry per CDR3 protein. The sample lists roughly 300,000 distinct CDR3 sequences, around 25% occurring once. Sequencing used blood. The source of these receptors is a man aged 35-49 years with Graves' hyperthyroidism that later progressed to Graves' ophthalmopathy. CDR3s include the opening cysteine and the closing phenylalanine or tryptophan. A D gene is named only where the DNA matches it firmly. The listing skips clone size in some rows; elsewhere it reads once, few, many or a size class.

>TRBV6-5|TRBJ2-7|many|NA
CASSYPSAAQYF
TGTGCCAGCAGTTACCCCTCAGCAGCGCAGTACTTC
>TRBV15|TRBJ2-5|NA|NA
CATSRGGNQETQYF
TGTGCCACCAGCAGAGGAGGTAACCAAGAGACCCAGTACTTC
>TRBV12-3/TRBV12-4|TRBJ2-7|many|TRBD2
CASSGLGIYYEQYF
TGTGCCAGCAGTGGACTAGGTATTTACTACGAGCAGTACTTC
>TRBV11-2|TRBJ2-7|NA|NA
CASSPRDLGTEQYF
TGTGCCAGCAGCCCCCGGGACCTAGGGACCGAGCAGTACTTC
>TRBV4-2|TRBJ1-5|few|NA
CASSPMEGKNNQPQHF
TGTGCCAGCAGCCCGATGGAGGGGAAGAACAATCAGCCCCAGCATTTT
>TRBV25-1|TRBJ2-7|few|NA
CASSEEGVLTYEQYF
TGTGCCAGCAGTGAAGAGGGGGTACTCACCTACGAGCAGTACTTC
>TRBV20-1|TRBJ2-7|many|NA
CSARKLSSYEQYF
TGCAGTGCTAGAAAACTCAGCTCCTACGAGCAGTACTTC
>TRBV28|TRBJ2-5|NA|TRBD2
CASSQAGESETQYF
TGTGCCAGCAGTCAAGCGGGAGAGTCAGAGACCCAGTACTTC
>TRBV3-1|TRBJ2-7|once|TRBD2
CASSQRVSGRKSSYEQYF
TGTGCCAGCAGCCAAAGGGTTAGCGGGAGGAAGAGCTCCTACGAGCAGTACTTC
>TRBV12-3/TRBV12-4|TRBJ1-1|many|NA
CASSYSDAEAFF
TGTGCCAGCAGTTACTCGGACGCTGAAGCTTTCTTT
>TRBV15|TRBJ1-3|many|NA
CATSRDHSGNTIYF
TGTGCCACCAGCAGAGATCACTCTGGAAACACCATATATTTT
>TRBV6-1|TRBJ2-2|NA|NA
CASSADEGIANTGELFF
TGTGCCAGCAGTGCCGATGAAGGAATCGCGAACACCGGGGAGCTGTTTTTT
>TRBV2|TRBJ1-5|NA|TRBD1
CASNRQGAYNQPQHF
TGTGCCAGCAACCGACAGGGGGCTTACAATCAGCCCCAGCATTTT
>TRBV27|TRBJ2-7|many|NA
CASSFSGRYYEQYF
TGTGCCAGCAGTTTTTCAGGGAGGTACTACGAGCAGTACTTC
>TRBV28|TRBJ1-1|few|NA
CASRTLGGVGTEAFF
TGTGCCAGCAGAACTCTCGGGGGGGTTGGTACTGAAGCTTTCTTT
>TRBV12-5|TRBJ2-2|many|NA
CASGRANTGELFF
TGTGCTAGTGGCAGGGCGAACACCGGGGAGCTGTTTTTT
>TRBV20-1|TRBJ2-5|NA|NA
CSARIGGGQETQYF
TGCAGTGCTAGAATAGGGGGAGGACAAGAGACCCAGTACTTC
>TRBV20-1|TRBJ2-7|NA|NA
CSAAGQSSYEQYF
TGCAGTGCCGCGGGACAAAGCTCCTACGAGCAGTACTTC
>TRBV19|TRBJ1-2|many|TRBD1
CASNYGTGGNGYTF
TGTGCCAGTAACTACGGGACAGGGGGAAATGGCTACACCTTC
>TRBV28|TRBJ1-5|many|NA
CASSPLTGSQPQHF
TGTGCCAGCAGTCCCCTGACAGGAAGCCAGCCCCAGCATTTT
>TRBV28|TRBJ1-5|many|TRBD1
CASSSTQGVANQPQHF
TGTGCCAGCAGCTCCACACAGGGGGTTGCCAATCAGCCCCAGCATTTT
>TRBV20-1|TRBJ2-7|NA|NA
CSAPIPRVREQYF
TGCAGTGCTCCTATCCCTAGGGTGAGGGAGCAGTACTTC
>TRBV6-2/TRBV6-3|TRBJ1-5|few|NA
CASIKGRGAGNQPQHF
TGTGCCAGCATCAAAGGGAGGGGGGCAGGCAATCAGCCCCAGCATTTT
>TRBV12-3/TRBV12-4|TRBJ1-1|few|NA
CASSWGYLNTEAFF
TGTGCCAGCAGTTGGGGCTACCTGAACACTGAAGCTTTCTTT
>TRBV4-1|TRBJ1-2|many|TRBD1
CASSQVTGLENGYTF
TGCGCCAGCAGCCAAGTGACAGGGTTAGAAAATGGCTACACCTTC
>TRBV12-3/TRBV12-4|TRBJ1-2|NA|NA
CASSQTRRGYTF
TGTGCCAGCAGTCAGACCCGCCGTGGCTACACCTTC
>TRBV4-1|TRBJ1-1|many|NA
CASSQEMGRGAFF
TGCGCCAGCAGCCAAGAGATGGGCAGGGGAGCTTTCTTT
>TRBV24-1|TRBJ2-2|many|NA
CATSAQFTGELFF
TGTGCCACCAGTGCCCAGTTCACCGGGGAGCTGTTTTTT
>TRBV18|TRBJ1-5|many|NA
CASSPQGNQPQHF
TGTGCCAGCAGTCCCCAGGGTAACCAGCCCCAGCATTTT
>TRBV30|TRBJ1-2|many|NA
CACQKAGMGF
TGTGCCTGCCAAAAGGCGGGGATGGGGTTC
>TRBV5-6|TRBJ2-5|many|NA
CASSVEGLETQYF
TGTGCCAGCAGCGTGGAGGGGTTGGAGACCCAGTACTTC
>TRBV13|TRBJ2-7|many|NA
CASTLWQSHEQYF
TGTGCCAGCACCCTTTGGCAGTCCCACGAGCAGTACTTC
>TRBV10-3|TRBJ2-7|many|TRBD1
CAIGTGGEYEQYF
TGTGCCATTGGGACAGGAGGGGAGTACGAGCAGTACTTC
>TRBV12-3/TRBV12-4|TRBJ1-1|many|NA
CASSRGMGAEAFF
TGTGCCAGCAGTCGGGGGATGGGGGCTGAAGCTTTCTTT
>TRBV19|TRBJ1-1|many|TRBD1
CASSGQGGGNTEAFF
TGTGCCAGTAGTGGCCAGGGGGGAGGAAACACTGAAGCTTTCTTT
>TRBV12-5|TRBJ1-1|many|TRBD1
CASGPSVTGYTEAFF
TGTGCTAGTGGGCCTTCGGTGACAGGGTACACTGAAGCTTTCTTT
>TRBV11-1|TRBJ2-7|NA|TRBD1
CASSSKPGQDVLGRYEQYF
TGTGCCAGCAGTTCAAAACCGGGACAGGACGTCCTAGGGCGTTACGAGCAGTACTTC
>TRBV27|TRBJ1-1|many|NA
CASGFNRNTEAFF
TGTGCCAGCGGCTTTAATAGGAACACTGAAGCTTTCTTT
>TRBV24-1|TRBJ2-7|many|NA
CATSDSRVIEQYF
TGTGCCACCAGTGATTCCCGGGTCATTGAGCAGTACTTC
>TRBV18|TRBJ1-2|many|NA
CASSVEQNYGYTF
TGTGCCAGCTCCGTAGAGCAAAACTATGGCTACACCTTC
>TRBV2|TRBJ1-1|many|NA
CASHRTKNTEAFF
TGTGCCAGCCACAGGACGAAGAACACTGAAGCTTTCTTT
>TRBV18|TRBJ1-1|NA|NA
CASSPAPQVTEAFF
TGTGCCAGCTCACCTGCCCCCCAAGTCACTGAAGCTTTCTTT
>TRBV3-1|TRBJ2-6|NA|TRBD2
CASSQGRASGRGYGANVLTF
TGTGCCAGCAGCCAAGGGAGAGCTAGCGGGAGGGGGTACGGGGCCAACGTCCTGACTTTC
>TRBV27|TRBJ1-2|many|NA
CASSSLGGWGRTNYGYTF
TGTGCCAGCAGTTCACTAGGGGGGTGGGGCCGAACTAACTATGGCTACACCTTC